Below, 27 T cell receptor beta chains from the same sample are listed, as sequenced in a study of blood T cell repertoires in COVID-19. Repertoires were generated with immunoSEQ multiplex PCR, while TCRdb's copy carries only in-frame clones and drops some. The table has about 380,000 clones, over 75% seen once. Sequencing was carried out using PBMCs or T cells enriched from blood (not recorded which). The receptor set was obtained from a woman aged 25 to 39 who had recovered from COVID-19.

The gene calls are TRBV4-2 and TRBJ2-3, with TRBD2 matching over 7 bases. Per the germline V gene, CDR1 is LGHNA and CDR2 is YNFKEQ. This CDR3 is 16 amino acids long. J gave up 8 bases and V 0 bases, and 11 bases lay outside the gene matches. CDR3 residues: CASSQEPAGEEGTQYF. In DNA form, the CDR3 reads TGTGCCAGCAGCCAAGAACCGGCGGGAGAGGAAGGTACGCAGTATTTT.

V is TRBV5-1 and J is TRBJ2-2; D is possibly TRBD1 (8 bases). The germline V gene has CDR1 SGHRS and CDR2 YFSETQ. V was shortened by 4 bases and J by 3 bases, with 13 bases between the two germline ends. The CDR3 has 15 residues. The CDR3 coding sequence is TGCGCCAGCAGCCGAACAGGGGGGGACACCGGGGAGCTGTTTTTT. Translated, it gives CASSRTGGDTGELFF.

The chain is built from TRBV6-2 or TRBV6-3 and TRBJ1-2, with D possibly TRBD1 on 5 matching bases. The length of the CDR3 is 12 residues. The V and J ends lost 6 bases and 7 bases respectively, with 12 bases between them. The germline V gene encodes CDR1 MNHEY and CDR2 SVGEGT. The CDR3 region has the DNA TGTGCCAGCAGCAGGCAGGGTGTTGGCTACACCTTC. Translation gives CASSRQGVGYTF.

This chain connects TRBV28 to TRBJ1-3, with TRBD1 identical over 10 bases. Trimming took 6 bases from V and 4 from J; bases not matched to a gene: 9. CDR3 size: 16 residues. Germline CDR1 is MDHEN and CDR2 is SYDVKM. For the CDR3, the DNA is TGTGCCAGCAGCCCAACGGGGACAGGGGCAGGAAACACCATATATTTT. Amino acid sequence: CASSPTGTGAGNTIYF.

This chain connects TRBV15 to TRBJ1-1; 10 positions match TRBD1. The CDR3 is 14 residues long. Germline V lookup: CDR1 LNHNV, CDR2 YYDKDF (reference sequence). With 6 bases clipped from V and 3 bases from J, the junction kept 4 bases outside the gene matches. CDR3 loop: CATSTGQGYTEAFF. The CDR3 DNA reads as TGTGCCACCAGTACGGGACAGGGGTACACTGAAGCTTTCTTT.

The rearrangement links TRBV6-6 to TRBJ2-3, with D uncertain. V lost 4 bases and J 3 bases, leaving 5 bases between the germline ends. The CDR3 runs 12 residues. CDR1 is MNHNY and CDR2 is SVGAGI in the germline V gene (reference sequence). CDR3 in DNA: TGTGCCAGCAGTTCCATTACAGATACGCAGTATTTT. Translation: CASSSITDTQYF.

The J gene is TRBJ2-2, the V gene TRBV2, with 14 bases fitting TRBD2. Germline assignment: CDR1 SNHLY and CDR2 FYNNEI. Trimming cost V 4 bases and J 7 bases; bases outside gene matches: 8. The CDR3 has 17 residues. The CDR3 reads CASSGETSGRADGELFF. CDR3 bases: TGTGCCAGCAGTGGAGAGACTAGCGGGAGGGCAGACGGGGAGCTGTTTTTT.

The chain recombines TRBV21-1 with TRBJ1-6. TRBV21-1 corresponds to a pseudogene. The CDR3 is made up of 15 amino acids. The DNA of the CDR3 is TGTGCCAGCAGCAGGGGAGATACCTATAATTCACCCCTCCACTTT. This encodes CASSRGDTYNSPLHF.

V is TRBV11-2 and J is TRBJ1-2, with unresolved D. CDR3 length equals 13 residues. CDR1 is SGHAT, CDR2 FQNNGV, per germline. Trimming pared 5 bases from V and 8 bases from J, leaving 15 bases between. The CDR3 coding sequence is TGTGCCAGCAGCCCAGGCCCCTTGCAGGGCTACACCTTC. Translated: CASSPGPLQGYTF.

The chain uses TRBV3-1 (or the pseudogene TRBV3-2) and TRBJ1-4; weak D call: TRBD1 (6 bases). Germline V gene sequence: CDR1 LGHDT, CDR2 YNNKEL (reference sequence). The germline V and J ends were trimmed by 2 bases and 8 bases, with 18 bases remaining between them. This CDR3 has 16 amino acids. CDR3 loop: CASSQRGGRGDEKLFF. The CDR3 DNA is TGTGCCAGCAGCCAAAGGGGTGGCAGGGGCGACGAAAAACTGTTTTTT.

This clone has just a few counts. The V gene is TRBV19, the J gene TRBJ1-5; D remains ambiguous. The CDR3 runs to 14 residues. Germline assignment: CDR1 LNHDA and CDR2 SQIVND (reference sequence). V shed 7 bases and J shed 2 bases, with 12 bases lying between them. The CDR3 DNA sequence: TGTGCCAGTACTAAAGCCGGTGGCAATCAGCCCCAGCATTTT. It yields the protein CASTKAGGNQPQHF.

The genes are TRBV25-1 and TRBJ2-5; tentative D call: TRBD1 (6 bases). The V and J ends lost 4 bases and 5 bases respectively, with 20 bases between them. From germline, CDR1 is MGHDK and CDR2 SYGVNS. The CDR3 runs 16 residues. CDR3 sequence: CASSGGGTARGETQYF. The CDR3 nucleotides read TGTGCCAGCAGTGGAGGGGGTACAGCGCGTGGGGAGACCCAGTACTTC.

This chain joins TRBV14 and TRBJ2-7, with a weak D call TRBD1 (6 bases). The CDR3 totals 15 residues. Germline V gene lookup returns CDR1 SGHDN and CDR2 FVKESK. Trimming left V 2 bases short and J 2 bases short, with 13 bases between. CDR3 bases: TGTGCCAGCAGCCAACAGGGGATCCTTGCCTACGAGCAGTACTTC. It is translated as CASSQQGILAYEQYF.

Written as DNA, the CDR3 is TGTGCCAGCAGTGATAGAGGGCAGGGGGGAGAAAAACTGTTTTTT. It translates to CASSDRGQGGEKLFF. The chain combines TRBV2 with TRBJ1-4; TRBD1 matches 7 bases. The germline gives CDR1 SNHLY, CDR2 FYNNEI. V shed 3 bases and J 8 bases; nucleotides not matched to a gene: 9. This CDR3 is built from 15 residues. Using reference TRBV2 and TRBJ1-4 for the parts outside the CDR3, the full variable domain is EPEVTQTPSHQVTQMGQEVILRCVPISNHLYFYWYRQILGQKVEFLVSFYNNEISEKSEIFDDQFSVERPDGSNFTLKIRSTKLEDSAMYFCASSDRGQGGEKLFFGSGTQLSVL.

This rearrangement joins TRBV7-8 to TRBJ2-7; the match to TRBD2 covers 10 bases. This CDR3 spans 15 amino acids. CDR1 SGHVS and CDR2 FQNEAQ come from the germline V gene. V shed 5 bases and J 0 bases; nucleotides not matched to a gene: 4. The CDR3 region is CASSVSGRSSYEQYF. The DNA for the CDR3 is TGTGCCAGCAGCGTTAGCGGGAGGAGCTCCTACGAGCAGTACTTC.

The CDR3 here is CASSSPGTADYGYTF. CDR3 coding DNA: TGTGCCAGTAGTAGCCCTGGGACAGCCGACTATGGCTACACCTTC. The chain joins TRBV19 to TRBJ1-2; TRBD1 matches 7 bases. The germline gives CDR1 LNHDA, CDR2 SQIVND (reference sequence). This CDR3 has 15 amino acids. V lost 4 bases to trimming and J lost 3 bases; unmatched junction nucleotides: 8.

The rearrangement links TRBV7-9 to TRBJ1-2; 9 bases line up with TRBD1. The trim removed 1 base at V and 6 bases at J, leaving 15 bases unmatched. The CDR3 contains 18 residues. CDR1 SEHNR and CDR2 FQNEAQ come from the germline V gene (reference sequence). CDR3 sequence reads: CASSLEVLWGQGRHGYTF. CDR3 DNA sequence: TGTGCCAGCAGCTTAGAGGTGCTGTGGGGACAGGGCAGGCATGGCTACACCTTC.

V usage is TRBV3-1 (or the pseudogene TRBV3-2) and J usage is TRBJ2-3, with D hard to call. The V and J ends lost 6 bases and 3 bases respectively, with 4 bases between them. The CDR3 is made up of 11 amino acids. Per the germline V gene, CDR1 is LGHDT and CDR2 is YNNKEL (reference sequence). In DNA form, the CDR3 reads TGTGCCAGCAGTTATACAGATACGCAGTATTTT. Protein product: CASSYTDTQYF.

There are a few counts of this clone. This sequence joins TRBV19 and TRBJ2-1; possible D gene TRBD1, 5 bases. Deletions cut 7 bases from V and 8 bases from J, with 12 bases between. CDR1 is LNHDA and CDR2 is SQIVND in the germline V gene (reference sequence). The CDR3 runs to 12 residues. CDR3 protein: CASTSGWYEQFF. DNA for the CDR3: TGTGCCAGTACGTCAGGGTGGTATGAGCAGTTCTTC.

The chain links TRBV5-4 to TRBJ1-1; 7 bases map to TRBD1. The CDR3 is 14 residues long. The germline V gene encodes CDR1 SGHNT and CDR2 YYREEE (reference sequence). Losses at the gene ends were 3 bases for V and 5 bases for J; bases not matched to a gene: 7. CDR3 sequence: CASSSEQGRTEAFF. The DNA for the CDR3 is TGTGCCAGCAGCTCGGAACAGGGGAGAACTGAAGCTTTCTTT.

V and J are TRBV19 and TRBJ1-1; D is possibly TRBD1 (6 bases). This CDR3 is 13 amino acids long. V was clipped by 1 base and J by 5 bases, with 8 bases between them. In germline, CDR1 is LNHDA, CDR2 SQIVND (reference sequence). The CDR3 reads CASSIGTATEAFF. The DNA of the CDR3 is TGTGCCAGTAGTATAGGGACAGCAACTGAAGCTTTCTTT.

V gene TRBV4-1 combines with J gene TRBJ1-5, with D unclear. The germline V gene encodes CDR1 MGHRA and CDR2 YSYEKL. V lost 1 base, J lost 1 base, and 14 bases lay in between. There are 17 residues in the CDR3. CDR3 residues: CASSQVYGVRSNQPQHF. The CDR3 bases are TGCGCCAGCAGCCAAGTTTACGGGGTGAGGAGCAATCAGCCCCAGCATTTT.

This chain uses TRBV5-1 with TRBJ2-7; TRBD2 aligns across 9 bases. CDR1 is SGHRS, CDR2 YFSETQ, per germline. The CDR3 loop spans 16 amino acids. The V segment lost 2 bases and the J segment 2 bases; nucleotides outside the gene matches: 8. In nucleotides, the CDR3 is TGCGCCAGCAGCTTTGGATTAGCGGGGGACGCCTACGAGCAGTACTTC. Residues: CASSFGLAGDAYEQYF.

The CDR3 loop reads CASSLSGGRNGNTIYF. CDR3 in DNA: TGTGCCAGCAGTTTATCAGGGGGCAGGAATGGAAACACCATATATTTT. The chain uses TRBV28 and TRBJ1-3; 8 bases are a match to TRBD1. CDR1 is MDHEN and CDR2 is SYDVKM in the germline V gene. V was pared by 1 base and J by 3 bases, with 5 bases of the junction left unmatched. The CDR3 loop spans 16 amino acids.

The CDR3 DNA follows: TGTGCCAGCAGTCCACCTAAACTGCGGGGTTATGGCTACACCTTC. As protein: CASSPPKLRGYGYTF. V gene TRBV27 combines with J gene TRBJ1-2; D gene ambiguous. This CDR3 comprises 15 residues. Between the trimmed V and J ends, which lost 5 bases and 5 bases, there was a span of 18 bases. The germline CDR1 and CDR2 sequences are MNHEY and SMNVEV (reference sequence).

This chain uses TRBV4-1 with TRBJ1-1; a weak D match, TRBD1 (6 bases). With 3 bases removed from V and 0 bases from J, the gap between germline ends came to 11 bases. This CDR3 region has 15 residues. CDR1 is MGHRA and CDR2 is YSYEKL in the germline V gene. CDR3 nucleotides: TGCGCCAGCAGCCATGAGCAGGGGTTGAACACTGAAGCTTTCTTT. Its protein product is CASSHEQGLNTEAFF.

The rearrangement joins TRBV21-1 to TRBJ2-7; the table's TRBD2 call for D was not verified on the DNA. TRBV21-1 is annotated as a pseudogene. The CDR3 spans 18 residues. The CDR3: CASSKRVVKRGSSYEQYF. CDR3 DNA sequence: TGTGCCAGCAGCAAAAGAGTAGTAAAGCGGGGGTCCTCCTACGAGCAGTACTTC.